Following are 11 T cell receptor beta chains from one sample sequenced in a study of patients and donors after allogeneic stem cell transplantation (dated by TCRdb to the early 2020s). Libraries came from RT-PCR. The instrument was a NextSeq 550. TCRdb reprocessing: public reads trimmed at Q25 with fastp, clones called with MiXCR, in-frame beta chains kept. A single entry per CDR3 protein holds the most common genes and DNA from its merged rows. The sample records hundreds of thousands of distinct CDR3 sequences, about a sixth of which are singletons. The ten largest make up 7.2% of the sample. The sequenced sample was blood, either unsorted or a sorted T cell fraction (not recorded which). The receptors were sampled from a human donor who was either an allogeneic HSCT recipient or a stem cell or donor lymphocyte infusion donor (not recorded which). It is not recorded whose cells these are; they may come from a transplant donor.

Only a few counts were recorded for this clonotype. The chain recombines TRBV7-9 with TRBJ2-7, with D possibly being TRBD1 (5 bases). The CDR3 is made up of 13 amino acids. V lost 3 bases and J 5 bases, leaving 11 bases between the germline ends. Germline CDR1 SEHNR, CDR2 FQNEAQ (reference sequence). The CDR3 loop is CASSLQGSDEQYF. Written as DNA, the CDR3 is TGTGCCAGCAGCTTGCAGGGTTCAGACGAGCAGTACTTC.

This clonotype was found a few times. The V and J genes are TRBV7-9 and TRBJ2-7; 10 positions match TRBD1. Germline CDR1 is SEHNR and CDR2 is FQNEAQ (reference sequence). The CDR3 sequence is 16 residues long. V lost 2 bases, J lost 2 bases, and 6 bases stayed unmatched. The CDR3 DNA follows: TGTGCCAGCAGCTTACCAATTGGGACAGGGGCCTACGAGCAGTACTTC. This sequence encodes CASSLPIGTGAYEQYF.

The gene calls are TRBV12-3 or TRBV12-4 and TRBJ2-1; possibly TRBD2 for D (7 bases). The CDR3 extends over 14 amino acids. Between the trimmed V and J ends, which lost 1 base and 8 bases, there was a span of 12 bases. CDR3 residues: CASSLGGGVHEQFF. As DNA, the CDR3 is TGTGCCAGCAGTTTAGGAGGGGGGGTGCATGAGCAGTTCTTC.

This clonotype was seen at least ten times. The chain uses TRBV27 and TRBJ1-5; maybe TRBD1 (5 bases). This CDR3 spans 12 amino acids. The germline V gene encodes CDR1 MNHEY and CDR2 SMNVEV (reference sequence). With 3 bases removed from V and 7 bases from J, the gap between germline ends came to 7 bases. The CDR3 reads CASSFGGQPQHF. CDR3 DNA sequence: TGTGCCAGCAGTTTTGGGGGGCAGCCCCAGCATTTT.

This clonotype has a count of ten or more. The chain has TRBV12-3 or TRBV12-4 and TRBJ2-3; TRBD2 agrees at 8 bases. With 6 bases clipped from V and 7 bases from J, the junction kept 15 bases outside the gene matches. The CDR3 length is 16 residues. CDR3 sequence reads: CASSERGTTGQNTQYF. The CDR3 nucleotides read TGTGCCAGCAGCGAGCGGGGGACCACCGGACAGAATACGCAGTATTTT.

This clonotype was counted a few times. The chain is built from TRBV6-1 and TRBJ2-3; D might be TRBD1 (5 bases). Trimming took 2 bases from V and 7 from J, leaving 10 bases between them. The CDR3 spans 13 residues. The V gene's germline CDR1 is MNHNS and CDR2 SASEGT. The CDR3 region is CASSEQGIYTQYF. CDR3 in DNA: TGTGCCAGCAGTGAACAGGGAATCTATACGCAGTATTTT.

The chain employs TRBV28 and TRBJ1-2; no clear D. Per germline, CDR1 MDHEN and CDR2 SYDVKM. Trimming shortened V by 8 bases and J by 6 bases, and 22 bases separated the two germline ends. The CDR3 has 15 amino acids. The CDR3 DNA follows: TGTGCCAGCCGGCGAAAGGGCAATAAGTCGGATGGCTACACCTTC. Its protein product is CASRRKGNKSDGYTF.

This clonotype was seen more than once but under ten times. Here the CDR3 reads CSGLPGASDTQYF. The CDR3 bases are TGCAGTGGCCTTCCGGGGGCATCAGATACGCAGTATTTT. The chain employs TRBV20-1 and TRBJ2-3; the D gene could be TRBD1 or TRBD2 (6 bases each). The CDR3 consists of 13 residues. CDR1 is DFQATT, CDR2 SNEGSKA, per germline (reference sequence). The V end lost 7 bases, the J end lost 4 bases, and 15 bases lay between the germline ends.

A few counts support this clonotype. The CDR3 protein is CASGPIYEQYF. In nucleotides, the CDR3 is TGTGCCAGTGGACCTATTTACGAGCAGTACTTC. The chain carries TRBV28 and TRBJ2-7; D is undetermined. Trimming took off 9 bases at V and 4 bases at J, with 10 bases between the two ends. Germline CDR1 and CDR2: MDHEN and SYDVKM. The CDR3 loop spans 11 amino acids. Complete variable domain (other parts from reference TRBV28 and TRBJ2-7): DVKVTQSSRYLVKRTGEKVFLECVQDMDHENMFWYRQDPGLGLRLIYFSYDVKMKEKGDIPEGYSVSREKKERFSLILESASTNQTSMYLCASGPIYEQYFGPGTRLTVT.

This clonotype was detected once. The chain links TRBV20-1 to TRBJ1-1, with 10 positions matching TRBD1. Per germline, CDR1 DFQATT and CDR2 SNEGSKA (reference sequence). With V trimmed by 0 bases and J by 0 bases, 13 bases remained unmatched. This CDR3 spans 19 amino acids. CDR3: CSARDRNPRQGALNTEAFF. The CDR3 region has the DNA TGCAGTGCTAGAGATCGTAATCCCAGACAGGGGGCCTTGAACACTGAAGCTTTCTTT.

Only a few counts were recorded for this clonotype. The V and J genes are TRBV29-1 and TRBJ2-5; D tentatively fits TRBD1 or TRBD2 (6 bases each). CDR1 and CDR2 from the germline V gene are SQVTM and ANQGSEA. The CDR3 runs to 12 residues. V shed 7 bases and J shed 5 bases, with 14 bases lying between them. Here the CDR3 reads CSAGVGGETQYF. Here the CDR3 DNA reads TGCAGCGCAGGGGTTGGAGGGGAGACCCAGTACTTC.